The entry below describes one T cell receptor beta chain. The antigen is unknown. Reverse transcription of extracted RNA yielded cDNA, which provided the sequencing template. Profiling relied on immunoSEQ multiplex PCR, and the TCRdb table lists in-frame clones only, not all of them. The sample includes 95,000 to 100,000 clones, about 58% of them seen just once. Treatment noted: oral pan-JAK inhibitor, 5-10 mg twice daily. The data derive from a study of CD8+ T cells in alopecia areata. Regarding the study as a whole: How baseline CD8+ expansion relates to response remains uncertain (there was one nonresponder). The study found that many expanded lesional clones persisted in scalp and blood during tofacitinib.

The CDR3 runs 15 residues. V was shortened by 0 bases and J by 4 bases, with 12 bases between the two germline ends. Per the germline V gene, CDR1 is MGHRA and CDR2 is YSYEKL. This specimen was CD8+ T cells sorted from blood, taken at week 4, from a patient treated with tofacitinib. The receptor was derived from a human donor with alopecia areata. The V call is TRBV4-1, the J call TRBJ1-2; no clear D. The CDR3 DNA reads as TGCGCCAGCAGCCAAGATCGTACAGAATTCTATGGCTACACCTTC. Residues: CASSQDRTEFYGYTF.